This TCR beta chain appears in the sequencing data of a study of T cell repertoires in cytomegalovirus infection. The overall study: CMV infection together with matching HLA type was indicated by public TCR beta signatures. Notes on the study in general: Clonotypes of TCR beta that were HLA-C-restricted and CMV-specific dominated the ex vivo response. Cumulative public TCR beta family frequency identified CMV carriers with the relevant HLA.

Ten or more counts support this clonotype. Its specificity is not known. V lost 2 bases to trimming and J lost 1 base, with 8 bases between them. This CDR3 has 14 amino acids. Germline V lookup: CDR1 MNHEY, CDR2 SVGEGT. TCRdb passed the reads through MiXCR, listing each CDR3 protein once. The table includes about 300,000 distinct CDR3 sequences, roughly 9.3% detected once. V and J are TRBV6-2 or TRBV6-3 and TRBJ2-5; possibly TRBD1 or TRBD2 for D (5 bases each). This clonotype originated in a human donor in good health (CMV status not recorded). Some clones in this sample may be carry-over from other donors' samples. Specimen: PBMCs. The chain's CDR3 is CASSYPGTQETQYF. The DNA of the CDR3 is TGTGCCAGCAGTTACCCCGGGACCCAAGAGACCCAGTACTTC.